This TCR beta chain emerged from a study of T-cell reconstitution after alpha-beta-depleted transplantation in children. A TCRbeta library incorporating unique molecular identifiers was prepared. From the PCR reads, TCRdb called clonotypes with MiXCR, one entry per CDR3 protein. The sample lists some 200,000 distinct CDR3 sequences, approximately 7% occurring once. Trimming took 6 bases from V and 3 from J, leaving 7 bases between them. Germline V gene lookup returns CDR1 SGHAT and CDR2 FQNNGV. The CDR3 totals 12 residues. This clonotype showed up many times. The sample here was PBMCs from the stem cell graft donor, taken from the stem cell graft. The genes are TRBV11-2 and TRBJ2-3, with D hard to call. This receptor was taken from a human donor who donated a stem cell graft to a child with Wiskott-Aldrich syndrome. Here the CDR3 reads CASRLSTDTQYF. The CDR3 DNA reads TGTGCCAGCAGACTTAGTACAGATACGCAGTATTTT.